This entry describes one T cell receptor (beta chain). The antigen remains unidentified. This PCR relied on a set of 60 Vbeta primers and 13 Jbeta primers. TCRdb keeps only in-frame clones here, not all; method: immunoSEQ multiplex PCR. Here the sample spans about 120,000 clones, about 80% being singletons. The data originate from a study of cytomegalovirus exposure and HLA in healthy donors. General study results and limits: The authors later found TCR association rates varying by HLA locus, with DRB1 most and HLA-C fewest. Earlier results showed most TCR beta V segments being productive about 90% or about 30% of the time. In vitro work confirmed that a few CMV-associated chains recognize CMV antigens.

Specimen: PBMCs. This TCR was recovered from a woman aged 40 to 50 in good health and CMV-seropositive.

The CDR3 loop is CASSSRGGNTIYF. In DNA form, the CDR3 reads TGTGCCAGCAGCTCAAGGGGTGGAAACACCATATATTTT. The chain carries TRBV2 and TRBJ1-3; a weak D match, TRBD1 (5 bases). Germline V gene data show CDR1 as SNHLY and CDR2 as FYNNEI. V was shortened by 6 bases and J by 3 bases, with 9 bases between the two germline ends. CDR3 length: 13 amino acids.